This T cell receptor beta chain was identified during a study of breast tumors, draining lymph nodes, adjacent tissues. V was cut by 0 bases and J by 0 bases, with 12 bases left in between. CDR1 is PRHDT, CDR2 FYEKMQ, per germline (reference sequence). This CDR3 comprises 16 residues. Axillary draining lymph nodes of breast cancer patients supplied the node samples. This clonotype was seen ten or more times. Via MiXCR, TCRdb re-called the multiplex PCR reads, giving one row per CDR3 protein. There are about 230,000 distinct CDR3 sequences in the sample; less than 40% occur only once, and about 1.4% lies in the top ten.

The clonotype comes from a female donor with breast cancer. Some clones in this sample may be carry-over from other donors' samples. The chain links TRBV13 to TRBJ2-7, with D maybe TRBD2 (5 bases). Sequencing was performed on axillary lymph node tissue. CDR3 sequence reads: CASSLGLGGLSYEQYF. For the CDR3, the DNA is TGTGCCAGCAGCTTAGGACTGGGCGGACTCTCCTACGAGCAGTACTTC.